Listed here are 7 T cell receptor beta chains from one sample, sequenced in a study of T cell repertoires in cytomegalovirus infection. TCRdb reprocessed the reads via MiXCR and lists one record per CDR3 protein. This table has around 530,000 distinct CDR3 sequences, 16% appearing once. Sequencing was done on a sample of CD8+ T cells from PBMCs. Source of these receptors: a human donor in good health (CMV status not recorded). Some clones in this sample may be carry-over from other donors' samples.

This clonotype occurred many times. The chain combines TRBV27 with TRBJ2-7, with 9 nucleotides matching TRBD2. Per germline, CDR1 MNHEY and CDR2 SMNVEV (reference sequence). The length of the CDR3 is 15 residues. V was clipped by 5 bases and J by 0 bases; unmatched bases: 5. The CDR3 is CASSTRTSDSYEQYF. DNA for the CDR3: TGTGCCAGCAGTACTCGGACTAGCGACTCCTACGAGCAGTACTTC.

The chain recombines TRBV12-3 or TRBV12-4 with TRBJ2-5, with D perhaps matching TRBD2 (6 bases). The V gene lost 8 bases and the J gene lost 4 bases, with 11 bases spanning the gap. The CDR3 covers 12 residues. The CDR3 DNA is TGTGCCAGCGGCGGGGTGACAGAGACCCAGTACTTC. It yields the protein CASGGVTETQYF.

On this clonotype itself: This likely comes from a read error, as the CDR3 has no conserved phenylalanine or tryptophan at its end. The DNA is left out, because the CDR3 cannot be placed on it with certainty; the CDR3 is given as TCRdb lists it. The chain has TRBV30 and TRBJ2-3; the table's D call of TRBD2 was not tested on the DNA. Including both end residues, the CDR3 is 9 amino acids long. Germline loops: CDR1 GTSNPN, CDR2 SVGIG (reference sequence). CDR3 sequence: CAWYTSLAG.

At least ten counts were recorded for this clonotype. The J gene is TRBJ2-5, the V gene TRBV7-9, with 9 bases fitting TRBD2. Germline assignment: CDR1 SEHNR and CDR2 FQNEAQ (reference sequence). Trimming cost V 3 bases and J 4 bases; bases outside gene matches: 3. The length of the CDR3 is 14 residues. DNA for the CDR3: TGTGCCAGCAGCTTTAGCGGGAGTGGAGAGACCCAGTACTTC. This sequence encodes CASSFSGSGETQYF.

This clonotype came up a few times. The V and J genes are TRBV6-5 and TRBJ2-7, with 8 positions matching TRBD2. This CDR3 region has 18 residues. Unmatched junction bases numbered 17, after V lost 5 bases and J lost 2 bases. The germline CDR1 and CDR2 sequences are MNHEY and SVGAGI. The CDR3 loop reads CASSLLNPTSGYPYEQYF. The CDR3 DNA reads as TGTGCCAGCAGTCTCTTAAACCCAACTAGCGGTTACCCCTACGAGCAGTACTTC.

This clonotype was recorded many times. The gene calls are TRBV19 and TRBJ2-2; D not resolved. CDR3 length: 13 amino acids. V was cut by 5 bases and J by 5 bases, with 9 bases left in between. Germline CDR1 LNHDA, CDR2 SQIVND (reference sequence). The CDR3 spells CASSFPGTGELFF. The CDR3 region has the DNA TGTGCCAGTAGTTTCCCAGGAACCGGGGAGCTGTTTTTT. The whole variable domain, remainder taken from reference TRBV19 and TRBJ2-2, is DGGITQSPKYLFRKEGQNVTLSCEQNLNHDAMYWYRQDPGQGLRLIYYSQIVNDFQKGDIAEGYSVSREKKESFPLTVTSAQKNPTAFYLCASSFPGTGELFFGEGSRLTVL.

The sample holds a few counts of this clonotype. J is TRBJ2-7 and V is TRBV6-6, with 10 bases that match TRBD2. Germline V gene lookup returns CDR1 MNHNY and CDR2 SVGAGI (reference sequence). J lost 7 bases, V lost 6 bases, and 12 bases had no gene match. The CDR3 totals 15 residues. The CDR3 sequence: CASRDFLAGEGEQYF. The CDR3 DNA reads TGTGCCAGCAGGGATTTCCTAGCGGGAGAGGGAGAGCAGTACTTC.